This entry describes one TCR beta chain. Its target is not known. These data originate in a study of cytomegalovirus exposure and HLA in healthy donors. Whole-study context: Assignment to the Caucasian-associated ancestry cluster applied to approximately 80% of the approximately 360 genotyped donors. Study-level points and caveats: With DRB1 most and HLA-C fewest, TCR association rates differed between HLA loci in a later analysis. In a later analysis, TCR beta V- and J-gene trimming was associated with a missense DCLRE1C variant. Associated with cytomegalovirus, according to the listing, were around 160 TCR beta chains.

PCR involved 60 Vbeta and 13 Jbeta primers. Using immunoSEQ multiplex PCR, the repertoire was profiled, and TCRdb retains in-frame clones only, with some absent. Of 200,000 or so clones in the sample, roughly four fifths were seen once. Germline CDR1 is LGHNA and CDR2 is YSLEER. The CDR3 runs 16 residues. V shed 4 bases, J shed 8 bases, and the junction held 5 bases outside the gene matches. Sequencing was done on a sample of PBMCs. The clonotype was recovered from a woman aged 18 to 35 in good health and CMV-seropositive. The chain couples TRBV4-3 to TRBJ2-1, with 16 bases lining up with TRBD2. CDR3 region: CASSPGTSGGAYEQFF. The CDR3 nucleotides are TGCGCCAGCAGCCCAGGGACTAGCGGGGGGGCCTATGAGCAGTTCTTC.